The 23 T cell receptor beta chains reported below all come from one sample, sequenced in a study of cytomegalovirus exposure and HLA in healthy donors. Data came from immunoSEQ multiplex PCR; TCRdb stores just in-frame clones and leaves some out. The repertoire has 40,000 to 55,000 clones, 88% of them found once; the top ten carry over 6.5%. The sequenced sample was PBMCs. The receptors stem from a young woman in good health and CMV-seronegative.

V is TRBV29-1 and J is TRBJ2-2; tentatively, D is TRBD1 (6 bases). Trimming pared 7 bases from V and 6 bases from J, leaving 15 bases between. Germline V gives CDR1 SQVTM, CDR2 ANQGSEA. This CDR3 spans 13 amino acids. The DNA of the CDR3 is TGCAGCGGTGGGATTTCAGGGGCCGGGGAGCTGTTTTTT. Its protein product is CSGGISGAGELFF.

There are a few counts of this clone. CDR3 sequence (DNA): TGTGCCAGCAGAAAGGGGGTGGCTGGGGCCAACGTCCTGACTTTC. Its translation: CASRKGVAGANVLTF. The chain uses TRBV28 and TRBJ2-6, with D possibly matching TRBD1 (6 bases). This CDR3 has 15 amino acids. Deletions cut 6 bases from V and 2 bases from J, with 11 bases between. CDR1 is MDHEN and CDR2 is SYDVKM in the germline V gene.

Only a few counts were recorded for this clone. The chain joins TRBV30 to TRBJ2-7; D remains ambiguous. This CDR3 contains 13 residues. Germline values: CDR1 GTSNPN, CDR2 SVGIG (reference sequence). The V end lost 5 bases, the J end lost 3 bases, and 14 bases lay between the germline ends. The CDR3 sequence is CAWLRVPGYEQYF. The CDR3 region has the DNA TGTGCCTGGCTACGGGTCCCTGGCTACGAGCAGTACTTC.

This clone has more than one count but fewer than ten. The chain carries TRBV12-5 and TRBJ2-5, with a possible D match to TRBD2 (6 bases). The CDR3 extends over 14 amino acids. With 7 bases removed from V and 7 bases from J, the gap between germline ends came to 19 bases. Germline CDR1 LGHNT, CDR2 FRNRAP. CDR3 nucleotides: TGTGCTAGTGCCCTAGTCGGCGGGCGGGGGACCCAGTACTTC. Residues: CASALVGGRGTQYF.

This chain links TRBV14 with TRBJ1-2; maybe TRBD1 (5 bases). Trimming pared 1 base from V and 4 bases from J, leaving 7 bases between. CDR3 length: 13 amino acids. CDR1 and CDR2 (germline): SGHDN, FVKESK. The CDR3 spells CASSQGQSYGYTF. DNA of the CDR3: TGTGCCAGCAGCCAAGGACAGAGCTATGGCTACACCTTC.

This chain connects TRBV6-6 to TRBJ2-5; the D gene is possibly TRBD2 (5 bases). Germline CDR1 MNHNY, CDR2 SVGAGI (reference sequence). Trimming took 5 bases from V and 6 from J, leaving 13 bases between them. This CDR3 contains 13 residues. This CDR3 is CASSPGIGKTQYF. The CDR3 region has the DNA TGTGCCAGCAGTCCCGGGATCGGGAAGACCCAGTACTTC.

This rearrangement joins TRBV10-1 to TRBJ2-7; 7 bases line up with TRBD1. V lost 6 bases and J lost 0; bases outside the gene matches: 5. CDR3 length: 14 residues. The germline V gene encodes CDR1 WNHNN and CDR2 SYGVQD (reference sequence). The CDR3 reads CASSRDSSSYEQYF. The CDR3 bases are TGCGCCAGCAGCCGGGACAGCAGCTCCTACGAGCAGTACTTC.

The gene calls are TRBV7-2 and TRBJ2-1; D possibly corresponds to TRBD2 (5 bases). Trimming left V 2 bases short and J 7 bases short, with 9 bases between. The CDR3 loop spans 13 amino acids. Germline CDR1 reads SGHTA; CDR2 reads FQGNSA. The CDR3 protein is CASSLTSLNEQFF. The CDR3 DNA reads TGTGCCAGCAGCTTAACTAGTTTGAATGAGCAGTTCTTC.

The rearrangement uses TRBV6-6 and TRBJ2-5, with TRBD2 matching over 9 bases. Germline V gives CDR1 MNHNY, CDR2 SVGAGI (reference sequence). After removal of 2 bases from V and 1 base from J, the junction contained 5 bases not matched to a gene. The CDR3 runs to 16 residues. CDR3 residues: CASSYVGTSSQETQYF. CDR3 in DNA: TGTGCCAGCAGTTACGTGGGGACTAGCAGCCAAGAGACCCAGTACTTC.

This chain connects TRBV7-2 to TRBJ2-1; 8 positions match TRBD2. The CDR3 has 15 amino acids. The V segment lost 5 bases and the J segment 12 bases; nucleotides outside the gene matches: 15. CDR1 and CDR2 from the germline V gene are SGHTA and FQGNSA. The CDR3 DNA follows: TGTGCCAGCAGCAGGACCTCGGGGGGGCTAGAGGTGCAGTTCTTC. It yields the protein CASSRTSGGLEVQFF.

The rearrangement joins TRBV28 to TRBJ1-1; D uncertain. CDR1 is MDHEN and CDR2 is SYDVKM in the germline V gene. This CDR3 has 12 amino acids. V was shortened by 8 bases and J by 5 bases, with 12 bases between the two germline ends. CDR3 sequence: CASRSSYTEAFF. CDR3 bases: TGTGCCAGCCGTAGTAGTTATACTGAAGCTTTCTTT.

The chain uses TRBV28 and TRBJ1-1; D not resolved. From germline, CDR1 is MDHEN and CDR2 SYDVKM. V was cut by 7 bases and J by 9 bases, with 12 bases left in between. The CDR3 has 11 residues. The CDR3 loop is CASINSQKAFF. In nucleotides, the CDR3 is TGTGCCAGCATCAATAGCCAGAAAGCTTTCTTT. Variable domain in full (rest from reference TRBV28 and TRBJ1-1): DVKVTQSSRYLVKRTGEKVFLECVQDMDHENMFWYRQDPGLGLRLIYFSYDVKMKEKGDIPEGYSVSREKKERFSLILESASTNQTSMYLCASINSQKAFFGQGTRLTVV.

This sequence joins TRBV10-3 and TRBJ1-2; 10 nucleotides line up with TRBD1. This CDR3 spans 20 amino acids. CDR1 and CDR2 (germline): ENHRY, SYGVKD. V was pared by 0 bases and J by 2 bases, with 15 bases of the junction left unmatched. This CDR3 is CAISESPLTGQGTENYGYTF. DNA for the CDR3: TGTGCCATCAGTGAGTCCCCACTCACGGGACAGGGGACAGAAAACTATGGCTACACCTTC.

The J gene is TRBJ1-5, the V gene TRBV30; D call uncertain. Germline V gene sequence: CDR1 GTSNPN, CDR2 SVGIG (reference sequence). Trimming pared 0 bases from V and 4 bases from J, leaving 7 bases between. CDR3 length equals 13 residues. The CDR3 bases are TGTGCCTGGAGTGTACAGACAAATCAGCCCCAGCATTTT. Amino acids: CAWSVQTNQPQHF. Variable domain in full (rest from reference TRBV30 and TRBJ1-5): SQTIHQWPATLVQPVGSPLSLECTVEGTSNPNLYWYRQAAGRGLQLLFYSVGIGQISSEVPQNLSASRPQDRQFILSSKKLLLSDSGFYLCAWSVQTNQPQHFGDGTRLSIL.

The rearrangement links TRBV7-2 to TRBJ1-5, with 7 nucleotides matching TRBD1. The V gene end was trimmed by 1 base and the J gene end by 11 bases; junction bases not matched to a gene: 8. In germline, CDR1 is SGHTA, CDR2 FQGNSA. There are 14 residues in the CDR3. The CDR3: CASSLETGKRAQHF. The CDR3 DNA is TGTGCCAGCAGCTTAGAGACAGGGAAAAGGGCCCAGCATTTT.

CDR3 region: CASSASAGRNEQFF. In DNA form, the CDR3 reads TGCGCCAGCAGCGCGTCGGCAGGGCGGAATGAGCAGTTCTTC. This chain links TRBV5-1 with TRBJ2-1; weak D call: TRBD1 (5 bases). CDR1 is SGHRS and CDR2 is YFSETQ in the germline V gene. Trimming took 4 bases from V and 7 from J, leaving 15 bases between them. This CDR3 is 14 amino acids long.

This clone was seen more than once but under ten times. The chain is built from TRBV30 and TRBJ1-1; a possible D gene is TRBD1 (5 bases). V lost 5 bases to trimming and J lost 4 bases, with 11 bases between them. Germline assignment: CDR1 GTSNPN and CDR2 SVGIG (reference sequence). CDR3 length: 12 amino acids. The CDR3 DNA is TGTGCCTGGGGGGGAGGGAGCACTGAAGCTTTCTTT. Protein product: CAWGGGSTEAFF.

The chain has TRBV14 and TRBJ2-5, with D tentatively TRBD1 (5 bases). The CDR3 is made up of 15 amino acids. From germline, CDR1 is SGHDN and CDR2 FVKESK. The V gene lost 1 base and the J gene lost 2 bases, with 11 bases spanning the gap. CDR3 protein: CASSQVRGKQETQYF. In nucleotides, the CDR3 is TGTGCCAGCAGCCAAGTAAGGGGCAAGCAAGAGACCCAGTACTTC. The entire variable domain, with the rest obtained from reference TRBV14 and TRBJ2-5, is as follows: EAGVTQFPSHSVIEKGQTVTLRCDPISGHDNLYWYRRVMGKEIKFLLHFVKESKQDESGMPNNRFLAERTGGTYSTLKVQPAELEDSGVYFCASSQVRGKQETQYFGPGTRLLVL.

The V call is TRBV18, the J call TRBJ2-7; 12 nucleotides match TRBD2. The CDR3 covers 15 residues. Unmatched junction bases numbered 3, after V lost 1 base and J lost 5 bases. Per germline, CDR1 KGHSH and CDR2 LQKENI. The CDR3 protein is CASSPLLAGGDEQYF. DNA of the CDR3: TGTGCCAGCTCACCACTACTAGCGGGGGGTGACGAGCAGTACTTC. Drawing the rest from reference TRBV18 and TRBJ2-7, the complete variable domain is NAGVMQNPRHLVRRRGQEARLRCSPMKGHSHVYWYRQLPEEGLKFMVYLQKENIIDESGMPKERFSAEFPKEGPSILRIQQVVRGDSAAYFCASSPLLAGGDEQYFGPGTRLTVT.

The chain is built from TRBV9 and TRBJ2-4; TRBD2 might be the D (6 bases). V was pared by 7 bases and J by 0 bases, with 11 bases between. This CDR3 contains 14 residues. CDR1 and CDR2 (germline): SGDLS, YYNGEE. CDR3 protein: CASSGGLAKNIQYF. The CDR3 DNA reads TGTGCCAGCTCTGGGGGACTAGCCAAAAACATTCAGTACTTC. The full variable domain, rest sourced from reference TRBV9 and TRBJ2-4, is DSGVTQTPKHLITATGQRVTLRCSPRSGDLSVYWYQQSLDQGLQFLIQYYNGEERAKGNILERFSAQQFPDLHSELNLSSLELGDSALYFCASSGGLAKNIQYFGAGTRLSVL.

The CDR3 is CASSQWQGSNQPQHF. The CDR3 DNA is TGTGCCAGCAGTCAATGGCAGGGGAGTAATCAGCCCCAGCATTTT. The gene calls are TRBV7-8 and TRBJ1-5; possible D gene TRBD1, 6 bases. CDR1 is SGHVS, CDR2 FQNEAQ, per germline. V dropped 6 bases and J dropped 4 bases, with 16 bases sitting between them. The CDR3 sequence is 15 residues long.

The chain combines TRBV6-5 with TRBJ1-1, with TRBD1 matching 7 bases. Germline values: CDR1 MNHEY, CDR2 SVGAGI. V shed 5 bases and J 5 bases; nucleotides not matched to a gene: 8. CDR3 length: 14 amino acids. The CDR3 here is CASSQGGSGTEAFF. CDR3 coding DNA: TGTGCCAGCAGTCAAGGGGGCTCGGGGACTGAAGCTTTCTTT.

The V call is TRBV10-2, the J call TRBJ2-5; 8 bases map to TRBD1. Losses at the gene ends were 3 bases for V and 5 bases for J; bases not matched to a gene: 20. This CDR3 comprises 19 residues. The germline V gene encodes CDR1 WSHSY and CDR2 SAAADI. CDR3 nucleotide sequence: TGCGCCAGCAGTGACCCTGAACTCAGGGGGCGCCTCCTCCCCGAGACCCAGTACTTC. Translation gives CASSDPELRGRLLPETQYF.